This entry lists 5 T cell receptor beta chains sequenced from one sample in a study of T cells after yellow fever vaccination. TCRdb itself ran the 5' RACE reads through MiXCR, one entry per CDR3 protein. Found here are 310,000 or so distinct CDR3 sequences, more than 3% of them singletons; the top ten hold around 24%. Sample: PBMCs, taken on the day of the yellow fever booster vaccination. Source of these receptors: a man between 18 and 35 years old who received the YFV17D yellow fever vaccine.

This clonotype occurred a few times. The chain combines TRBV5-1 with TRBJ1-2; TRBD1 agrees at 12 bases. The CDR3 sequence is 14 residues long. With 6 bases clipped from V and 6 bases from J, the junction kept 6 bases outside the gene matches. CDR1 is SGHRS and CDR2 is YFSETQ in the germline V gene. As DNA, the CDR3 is TGCGCCAGCACCCCAGGGACAGGGGGCGATGGCTACACCTTC. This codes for CASTPGTGGDGYTF.

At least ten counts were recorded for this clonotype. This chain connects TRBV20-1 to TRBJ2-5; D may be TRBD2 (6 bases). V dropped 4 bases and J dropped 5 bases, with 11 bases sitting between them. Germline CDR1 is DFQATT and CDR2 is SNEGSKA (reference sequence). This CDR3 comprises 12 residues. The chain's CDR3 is CSAIPSGETQYF. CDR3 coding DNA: TGCAGTGCTATCCCCAGCGGGGAGACCCAGTACTTC.

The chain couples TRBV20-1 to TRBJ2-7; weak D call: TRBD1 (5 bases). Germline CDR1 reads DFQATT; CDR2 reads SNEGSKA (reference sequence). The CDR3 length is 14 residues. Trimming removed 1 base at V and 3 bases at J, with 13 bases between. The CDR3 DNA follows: TGCAGTGCTAGAGTTTCGACAGCTATCTACGAGCAGTACTTC. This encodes CSARVSTAIYEQYF.

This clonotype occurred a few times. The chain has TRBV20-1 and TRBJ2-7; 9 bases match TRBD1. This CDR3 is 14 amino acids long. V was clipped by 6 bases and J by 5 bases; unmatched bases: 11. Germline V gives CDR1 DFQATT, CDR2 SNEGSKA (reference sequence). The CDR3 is CSALKGTGLDEQYV. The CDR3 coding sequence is TGCAGTGCCCTAAAGGGGACAGGGCTGGACGAGCAGTACGTC.

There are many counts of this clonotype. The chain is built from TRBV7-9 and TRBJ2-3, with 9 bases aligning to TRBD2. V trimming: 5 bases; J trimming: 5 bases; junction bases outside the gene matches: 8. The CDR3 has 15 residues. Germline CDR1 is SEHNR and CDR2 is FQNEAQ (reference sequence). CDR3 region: CASSLAGGVGDTQYF. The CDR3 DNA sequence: TGTGCCAGCAGCCTGGCGGGGGGGGTCGGAGATACGCAGTATTTT.